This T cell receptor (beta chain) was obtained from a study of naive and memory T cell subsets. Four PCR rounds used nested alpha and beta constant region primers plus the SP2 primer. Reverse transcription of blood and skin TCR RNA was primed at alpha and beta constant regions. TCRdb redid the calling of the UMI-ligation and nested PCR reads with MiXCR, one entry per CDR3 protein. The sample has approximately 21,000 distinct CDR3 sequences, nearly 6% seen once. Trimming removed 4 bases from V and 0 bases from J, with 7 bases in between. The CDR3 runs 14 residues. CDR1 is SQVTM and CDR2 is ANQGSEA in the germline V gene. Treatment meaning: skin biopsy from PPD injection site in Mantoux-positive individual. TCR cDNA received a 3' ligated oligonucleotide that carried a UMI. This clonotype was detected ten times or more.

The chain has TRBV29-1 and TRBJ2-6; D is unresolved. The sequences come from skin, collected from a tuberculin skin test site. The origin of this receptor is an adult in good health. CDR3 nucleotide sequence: TGCAGCGTTGTGTTGGGCTCTGGGGCCAACGTCCTGACTTTC. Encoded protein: CSVVLGSGANVLTF.